The rows below give T cell receptor beta chains drawn from one sample of a study of regulatory T cells in long-lasting Graves disease. TCRdb re-derived calls from the multiplex PCR reads in MiXCR, one entry per CDR3 protein. The sample holds 400,000 to 550,000 distinct CDR3 sequences; about a sixth are singletons and the top ten take around 23%. The same data also went into a second study, on T cells in Graves' hyperthyroidism and ophthalmopathy.

This specimen was peripheral blood mononuclear cells (PBMCs), taken at new diagnosis, from a patient treated with antithyroid drugs. The source of these receptors is a woman aged 18-30 years with Graves disease. Both conserved end residues are part of each CDR3. Each record gives: V gene, D gene, CDR3 length, J gene, clone size, CDR3 DNA, CDR3 protein. D genes are given only for firm matches. Size tells how often a clone was seen (once, few, many) or the class of an expanded clone, and some rows leave it out.

v_gene: TRBV28
d_gene: -
len: 11
j_gene: TRBJ2-1
abundance: many
CDR3nt: TGTGCCAGCGGACCCTACAATGAGCAGTTCTTC
CDR3aa: CASGPYNEQFF

v_gene: TRBV29-1
d_gene: -
len: 12
j_gene: TRBJ1-1
abundance: many
CDR3nt: TGCAGCGTTAGGGACCCTGGCACTGAAGCTTTCTTT
CDR3aa: CSVRDPGTEAFF

v_gene: TRBV7-9
d_gene: -
len: 15
j_gene: TRBJ1-2
abundance: many
CDR3nt: TGTGCCAGCAGCTTAATCGGGCCGGGGATGACTGGCTACACCTTC
CDR3aa: CASSLIGPGMTGYTF

v_gene: TRBV6-5
d_gene: TRBD1
len: 14
j_gene: TRBJ2-1
abundance: -
CDR3nt: TGTGCCAGCAGTTACCCAGGGGGCTACAATGAGCAGTTCTTC
CDR3aa: CASSYPGGYNEQFF

v_gene: TRBV3-1
d_gene: -
len: 15
j_gene: TRBJ1-5
abundance: many
CDR3nt: TGTGCCAGCAGCCAAGGGACGGCGAGCAATCAGCCCCAGCATTTT
CDR3aa: CASSQGTASNQPQHF

v_gene: TRBV9
d_gene: -
len: 14
j_gene: TRBJ1-1
abundance: -
CDR3nt: TGTGCCAGCAGCGCGGACAGCATGAACACTGAAGCTTTCTTT
CDR3aa: CASSADSMNTEAFF

v_gene: TRBV11-3
d_gene: -
len: 13
j_gene: TRBJ1-1
abundance: many
CDR3nt: TGTGCCAGCAGCCACGGTGGAGGGGGTGAAGCTTTCTTT
CDR3aa: CASSHGGGGEAFF

v_gene: TRBV7-9
d_gene: TRBD2
len: 15
j_gene: TRBJ2-3
abundance: -
CDR3nt: TGTGCCAGCAGCTACGGACTAGCAAGCACAGATACGCAGTATTTT
CDR3aa: CASSYGLASTDTQYF

v_gene: TRBV12-5
d_gene: TRBD2
len: 15
j_gene: TRBJ2-1
abundance: many
CDR3nt: TGTGCTAGTGGTTTCACTAGCGGAGCCTACAATGAGCAGTTCTTC
CDR3aa: CASGFTSGAYNEQFF

v_gene: TRBV6-2/TRBV6-3
d_gene: TRBD2
len: 13
j_gene: TRBJ2-1
abundance: many
CDR3nt: TGTGCCAGCGGCCAGCGGGAGATCAATGAGCAGTTCTTC
CDR3aa: CASGQREINEQFF

v_gene: TRBV7-2
d_gene: TRBD1
len: 14
j_gene: TRBJ2-4
abundance: -
CDR3nt: TGTGCCAGCAGCTTAGCAGGGGGCGGGAACATTCAGTACTTC
CDR3aa: CASSLAGGGNIQYF